The 19 T cell receptor beta chains in this list originate from one sample, sequenced in a study of human T cells and chemical hapten exposure. MiXCR, applied by TCRdb to the RACE reads, yields one record per CDR3 protein. The data show some 360,000 distinct CDR3 sequences, around 5.5% seen once. Time point indicated: pre-sensitization, week 0. Regarding treatment: therapeutic diphenylcyclopropenone sensitization with weekly scalp DPC. The source was whole blood, collected in connection with sensitization to the hapten diphenylcyclopropenone (DPC). Receptors originate from a woman aged 50 to 65 with alopecia areata. Some clones in this sample may be carry-over from other donors' samples.

This clonotype appeared many times. J is TRBJ2-7 and V is TRBV12-3 or TRBV12-4, with D hard to call. Trimming took off 2 bases at V and 3 bases at J, with 8 bases between the two ends. The CDR3 runs to 13 residues. This CDR3 reads CASSLPSLYEQYF. The CDR3 DNA sequence: TGTGCCAGCAGTTTACCCAGTCTCTACGAGCAGTACTTC.

The rearrangement links TRBV6-2 or TRBV6-3 to TRBJ2-1; 9 bases agree with TRBD2. The CDR3 sequence is 16 residues long. Trimming removed 0 bases from V and 2 bases from J; junction bases left unmatched: 2. Germline loops: CDR1 MNHEY, CDR2 SVGEGT. In DNA, the CDR3 is TGTGCCAGCAGTTACTCGATAGCGGGGGCCTACAATGAGCAGTTCTTC. Protein sequence: CASSYSIAGAYNEQFF.

The rearrangement links TRBV6-6 to TRBJ1-1, with D possibly TRBD1 on 6 matching bases. This CDR3 has 14 residues. Germline V gives CDR1 MNHNY, CDR2 SVGAGI (reference sequence). Trimming cost V 7 bases and J 0 bases, with 12 bases left between them. CDR3 region: CASNPGHLNTEAFF. CDR3 coding DNA: TGTGCCAGCAACCCGGGACACTTGAACACTGAAGCTTTCTTT.

This clonotype was recorded many times. V and J are TRBV29-1 and TRBJ1-1; D remains ambiguous. V lost 3 bases and J 4 bases, leaving 12 bases between the germline ends. The CDR3 consists of 13 residues. CDR1 and CDR2 from the germline V gene are SQVTM and ANQGSEA. The CDR3 is CSVDRGWGTEAFF. CDR3 nucleotides: TGCAGCGTTGATCGGGGATGGGGCACTGAAGCTTTCTTT.

This clonotype showed up many times. The CDR3 protein is CASSRTDSYGYTF. The CDR3 DNA reads as TGTGCCAGCAGCCGGACTGACAGCTATGGCTACACCTTC. The V call is TRBV7-9, the J call TRBJ1-2, with D tentatively TRBD1 (5 bases). V was shortened by 5 bases and J by 4 bases, with 11 bases between the two germline ends. CDR3 length: 13 residues. Per the germline V gene, CDR1 is SEHNR and CDR2 is FQNEAQ (reference sequence).

The genes are TRBV15 and TRBJ1-1; TRBD1 aligns across 11 bases. Per germline, CDR1 LNHNV and CDR2 YYDKDF (reference sequence). Trimming at V came to 8 bases and at J to 1 base, leaving 15 bases not matched to a gene. This CDR3 is 18 amino acids long. The CDR3 DNA reads as TGTGCCACCCTCGCCTTTGGGACAGGGGGAGTTAAGAACACTGAAGCTTTCTTT. It specifies CATLAFGTGGVKNTEAFF.

This clonotype came up a few times. CDR3 amino acids: CSAIQNSGKLFF. CDR3 nucleotides: TGCAGTGCAATACAGAATTCGGGGAAACTGTTTTTT. The chain joins TRBV20-1 to TRBJ1-4, with D uncertain. The germline gives CDR1 DFQATT, CDR2 SNEGSKA (reference sequence). With 6 bases removed from V and 11 bases from J, the gap between germline ends came to 16 bases. CDR3 length: 12 residues.

The chain is built from TRBV6-5 and TRBJ1-2; no reliable D call. Trimming removed 10 bases from V and 0 bases from J, with 18 bases in between. The CDR3 has 15 amino acids. From germline, CDR1 is MNHEY and CDR2 SVGAGI. CDR3 DNA: TGTGCCACCCGTAGAGGGCTGCCTACTAACTATGGCTACACCTTC. It encodes CATRRGLPTNYGYTF.

In its sample, this clonotype was seen many times. The chain couples TRBV14 to TRBJ1-1; D is unresolved. V was clipped by 4 bases and J by 8 bases, with 8 bases between them. Germline V lookup: CDR1 SGHDN, CDR2 FVKESK. This CDR3 spans 11 amino acids. The CDR3 DNA sequence: TGTGCCAGCAGCCGCGGACCAGAAGCTTTCTTT. Translated: CASSRGPEAFF.

This clonotype was recorded at least ten times. The chain links TRBV3-1 to TRBJ1-1; D is possibly TRBD1 (5 bases). The CDR3 covers 12 residues. Trimming pared 3 bases from V and 11 bases from J, leaving 13 bases between. Germline CDR1 and CDR2: LGHDT and YNNKEL (reference sequence). The CDR3 region is CASSQPGEEAFF. The CDR3 DNA reads as TGTGCCAGCAGCCAGCCGGGGGAGGAGGCTTTCTTT.

This clonotype was counted between two and nine times. The chain joins TRBV5-1 to TRBJ2-1; a weak D match, TRBD1 (6 bases). CDR1 is SGHRS and CDR2 is YFSETQ in the germline V gene. This CDR3 spans 14 amino acids. V gave up 4 bases and J gave up 5 bases, with 13 bases separating them. The CDR3 reads CASSPTTGNNEQFF. The CDR3 DNA follows: TGCGCCAGCAGCCCGACCACAGGGAACAATGAGCAGTTCTTC.

This clonotype was counted at least ten times. This chain links TRBV4-2 with TRBJ1-3; D unclear. Trimming cost V 0 bases and J 0 bases, with 15 bases left between them. The CDR3 loop spans 18 amino acids. Germline CDR1 is LGHNA and CDR2 is YNFKEQ. The CDR3 region is CASSQDELGSFSGNTIYF. CDR3 coding DNA: TGTGCCAGCAGCCAAGATGAACTGGGCAGCTTCTCTGGAAACACCATATATTTT.

This clonotype appeared many times. V usage is TRBV6-5 and J usage is TRBJ1-4; D gene ambiguous. Trimming shortened V by 0 bases and J by 7 bases, and 15 bases separated the two germline ends. The CDR3 has 16 amino acids. Germline V gives CDR1 MNHEY, CDR2 SVGAGI. CDR3 in DNA: TGTGCCAGCAGTTACTCAAGTTTCGGGGTTGGTGAAAAACTGTTTTTT. It specifies CASSYSSFGVGEKLFF.

This clonotype was detected many times. DNA of the CDR3: TGTGCCAGCAGTTTCAACACGAGGAGCAATCAGCCCCAGCATTTT. It yields the protein CASSFNTRSNQPQHF. The rearrangement links TRBV28 to TRBJ1-5, with no clear D. This CDR3 region has 15 residues. The V gene's germline CDR1 is MDHEN and CDR2 SYDVKM. The V end was cut by 3 bases, the J end by 1 base, with 10 bases between.

This clonotype showed up just a few times. Since a much larger clone is just one base distant, this may be a read error. The J gene is TRBJ2-7, the V gene TRBV9; maybe TRBD2 (6 bases). Trimming removed 3 bases at V and 4 bases at J, with 14 bases between. The CDR3 consists of 14 residues. Germline V gene sequence: CDR1 SGDLS, CDR2 YYNGEE. The CDR3 DNA sequence: TGTGCCAGCAGCGCCGTGACAGCGGGTTACGAGCAGTACTTC. Amino acid sequence: CASSAVTAGYEQYF.

This clonotype was observed a few times. This chain connects TRBV27 to TRBJ2-7; D possibly matches TRBD1 or TRBD2 (5 bases each). The V end was cut by 2 bases, the J end by 2 bases, with 13 bases between. Germline V gene lookup returns CDR1 MNHEY and CDR2 SMNVEV (reference sequence). The CDR3 contains 15 residues. CDR3 region: CASSLTGTGPYEQYF. The DNA of the CDR3 is TGTGCCAGCAGTTTAACCGGGACGGGCCCCTACGAGCAGTACTTC.

The V call is TRBV6-2 or TRBV6-3, the J call TRBJ1-3; D unclear. Germline values: CDR1 MNHEY, CDR2 SVGEGT. Trimming removed 5 bases from V and 2 bases from J, with 10 bases in between. This CDR3 has 14 residues. CDR3 amino acids: CASSGIGTGNTIYF. The CDR3 DNA is TGTGCCAGCAGTGGGATCGGCACTGGAAACACCATATATTTT.

This clonotype turned up a few times. CDR3 sequence (DNA): TGTGCCAGCAGCCCCGCGAGCCCAGCCTACGAGCAGTACTTC. Protein: CASSPASPAYEQYF. The rearrangement joins TRBV7-9 to TRBJ2-7; D unresolved. Germline V CDR1 and CDR2: SEHNR, FQNEAQ (reference sequence). The length of the CDR3 is 14 residues. V lost 5 bases and J lost 2, with 13 bases in between.

Only a few counts were recorded for this clonotype. The chain employs TRBV5-1 and TRBJ1-1, with D perhaps TRBD1 (5 bases). CDR1 and CDR2 from the germline V gene are SGHRS and YFSETQ. Trimming stripped 0 bases from V and 0 bases from J, with 12 bases between. This CDR3 has 16 residues. In DNA form, the CDR3 reads TGCGCCAGCAGCTTGGATGCAGGGACGGTGAACACTGAAGCTTTCTTT. The encoded protein is CASSLDAGTVNTEAFF.